These T cell receptor beta chains were read from a single sample in a study of cytomegalovirus exposure and HLA in healthy donors. TCRdb's table, derived via immunoSEQ multiplex PCR, lists solely in-frame clones and lacks some. The repertoire holds about 140,000 clones, with approximately 79% as singletons. The sequenced sample consisted of PBMCs. These receptor sequences come from a female donor in good health and CMV-seronegative. CDR3s leave out the opening cysteine and the closing phenylalanine or tryptophan. The order of the fields is CDR3 protein, J gene, V gene.

cdr3_aa: ASSNSGSADTQY
j_call: TRBJ2-3
v_call: TRBV19

cdr3_aa: ASSVGGAEDTQY
j_call: TRBJ2-3
v_call: TRBV9

cdr3_aa: AWRDSQRSGANVLT
j_call: TRBJ2-6
v_call: TRBV30

cdr3_aa: ASRGQGTVLSPQH
j_call: TRBJ1-5
v_call: TRBV6-1

cdr3_aa: SAVTGGYGYT
j_call: TRBJ1-2
v_call: TRBV29-1

cdr3_aa: ASSSRPGGRQETQY
j_call: TRBJ2-5
v_call: TRBV28

cdr3_aa: ASSLLTGTNYGYT
j_call: TRBJ1-2
v_call: TRBV28

cdr3_aa: ASRPGIYRDTEAF
j_call: TRBJ1-1
v_call: TRBV6-6

cdr3_aa: ASSPPSGLAGEYEQF
j_call: TRBJ2-1
v_call: TRBV18

cdr3_aa: ASSRGGRSTNTEAF
j_call: TRBJ1-1
v_call: TRBV19

cdr3_aa: AWSAISGNTIY
j_call: TRBJ1-3
v_call: TRBV30

cdr3_aa: ASSDFLAGIGTYEQY
j_call: TRBJ2-7
v_call: TRBV6-1

cdr3_aa: ASSVPSGRTTAYEQY
j_call: TRBJ2-7
v_call: TRBV9

cdr3_aa: ASSSTGSSYEQY
j_call: TRBJ2-7
v_call: TRBV27

cdr3_aa: ASSPGTEKNIQY
j_call: TRBJ2-4
v_call: TRBV5-1

cdr3_aa: ASSLGQGYNEQF
j_call: TRBJ2-1
v_call: TRBV27

cdr3_aa: ASSVTGGYEQY
j_call: TRBJ2-7
v_call: TRBV5-6

cdr3_aa: ASTGRGNTLVANVLT
j_call: TRBJ2-6
v_call: TRBV19

cdr3_aa: SVEGGGQGGLF
j_call: TRBJ2-1
v_call: TRBV29-1

cdr3_aa: AWGRGSYEQY
j_call: TRBJ2-7
v_call: TRBV30

cdr3_aa: ASSPGLAGENTGELF
j_call: TRBJ2-2
v_call: TRBV18

cdr3_aa: ASSQGTASSYNEQF
j_call: TRBJ2-1
v_call: TRBV14

cdr3_aa: ASSLVGTGFNQPQH
j_call: TRBJ1-5
v_call: TRBV7-9

cdr3_aa: ASSPDSQPQH
j_call: TRBJ1-5
v_call: TRBV2

cdr3_aa: ASNSGSHTGELF
j_call: TRBJ2-2
v_call: TRBV5-1

cdr3_aa: ASSEDRGLYNEQF
j_call: TRBJ2-1
v_call: TRBV2